These T cell receptor beta chains were read from a single sample in a study of graft-versus-host responses after intestinal transplantation. Data came from immunoSEQ multiplex PCR; TCRdb stores just in-frame clones and leaves some out. The top ten hold 1.5% to 2% of the sample, which has 15,000 to 20,000 clones, around 80% seen once. The sequenced sample was PBMCs, obtained 14 days after transplant. These receptors were collected from a human patient who received an intestinal transplant, so some T cells may come from the graft donor. The CDR3 runs from the conserved cysteine through the conserved F or W. The D gene is left open where the match is weak. Clone size, where shown, is once, few, many, or a class for clones that have expanded.

TRBV28,-,TRBJ2-7,-,CASSFTGEQYF,TGTGCCAGCAGTTTTACAGGGGAGCAGTACTTC
TRBV14,-,TRBJ2-5,-,CASSKTTVETQYF,TGTGCCAGCAGCAAAACCACGGTAGAGACCCAGTACTTC
TRBV12-2,-,TRBJ1-2,-,CASRPDRPNYGYTF,TGTGCAAGTCGTCCGGACAGGCCAAACTATGGCTACACCTTC
TRBV5-1,-,TRBJ1-1,-,CASSPGPNTEAFF,TGCGCCAGCAGCCCCGGACCGAACACTGAAGCTTTCTTT
TRBV7-7,-,TRBJ2-5,-,CASSLGRGEETQYF,TGTGCCAGCAGCTTAGGGAGAGGGGAGGAGACCCAGTACTTC
TRBV14,TRBD1,TRBJ1-2,-,CASSPPGQGPNYGYTF,TGTGCCAGCAGCCCTCCCGGACAGGGGCCTAACTATGGCTACACCTTC
TRBV5-1,TRBD1,TRBJ1-5,-,CASSLTGEQPQHF,TGCGCCAGCAGCCTGACAGGGGAACAGCCCCAGCATTTT
TRBV4-3,-,TRBJ1-1,-,CASSQDRGAPTEAFF,TGCGCCAGCAGCCAAGATCGGGGGGCCCCCACTGAAGCTTTCTTT
TRBV29-1,-,TRBJ2-5,-,CSVLARDLQETQYF,TGCAGCGTTCTAGCTCGGGACTTACAAGAGACCCAGTACTTC
TRBV5-1,TRBD2,TRBJ2-3,-,CASSSVAGVLTDTQYF,TGCGCCAGCAGCTCTGTAGCGGGGGTCCTCACAGATACGCAGTATTTT
TRBV28,-,TRBJ2-3,-,CASYRADTQYF,TGTGCCAGCTACCGCGCAGATACGCAGTATTTT
TRBV7-8,-,TRBJ2-5,-,CASSSQGGQETQYF,TGTGCCAGCAGCTCTCAGGGGGGGCAAGAGACCCAGTACTTC
TRBV7-9,-,TRBJ1-5,-,CASSLFRDRPQHF,TGTGCCAGCAGCTTATTCCGGGATCGGCCCCAGCATTTT
TRBV11-2,TRBD2,TRBJ2-3,-,CASSLAASGPSTDTQYF,TGTGCCAGCAGCTTAGCTGCTAGCGGTCCTAGCACAGATACGCAGTATTTT
TRBV7-2,TRBD1,TRBJ2-7,-,CASSRGGVSSYEQYF,TGTGCCAGCAGCAGAGGGGGCGTATCCTCCTACGAGCAGTACTTC
TRBV30,TRBD2,TRBJ2-2,-,CAWESGRAGELFF,TGTGCCTGGGAAAGCGGGAGAGCCGGGGAGCTGTTTTTT
TRBV10-2,-,TRBJ2-3,-,CASSEPWGGAADTQYF,TGCGCCAGCAGTGAGCCTTGGGGGGGCGCAGCAGATACGCAGTATTTT
TRBV6-1,TRBD2,TRBJ2-7,-,CASIGLAGDEQYF,TGTGCCAGCATCGGACTAGCGGGAGACGAGCAGTACTTC
TRBV2,TRBD2,TRBJ2-7,once,CASSEGEGIDEQYF,TGTGCCAGCAGTGAGGGGGAGGGGATCGACGAGCAGTACTTC
TRBV14,TRBD2,TRBJ2-7,-,CASSQWGAGPSSYEQYF,TGTGCCAGCAGCCAATGGGGAGCGGGGCCGAGCTCCTACGAGCAGTACTTC
TRBV27,-,TRBJ1-3,-,CASSFENLSGNTIYF,TGTGCCAGCAGTTTTGAGAACCTCTCTGGAAACACCATATATTTT
TRBV28,TRBD1,TRBJ2-4,-,CASSLTDRGLNIQYF,TGTGCCAGCAGTTTAACCGACAGGGGGCTAAACATTCAGTACTTC
TRBV6-1,TRBD2,TRBJ2-7,-,CASSEPPASGGANEQYF,TGTGCCAGCAGTGAACCCCCAGCTAGCGGGGGGGCTAACGAGCAGTACTTC
TRBV7-6,TRBD2,TRBJ2-3,once,CASSPGLDTDTQYF,TGTGCCAGCAGCCCTGGACTAGACACAGATACGCAGTATTTT
TRBV11-2,-,TRBJ1-5,-,CASSLGTGGMEPQHF,TGTGCCAGCAGCTTAGGAACGGGGGGCATGGAGCCCCAGCATTTT
TRBV4-1,TRBD2,TRBJ2-1,-,CASSQDWTSGRYNEQFF,TGCGCCAGCAGCCAAGATTGGACTAGCGGGAGGTACAATGAGCAGTTCTTC
TRBV21-1,-,TRBJ2-4,once,CASSKVLKLRLKNIQYF,TGTGCCAGCAGCAAAGTACTCAAACTCAGGCTAAAAAACATTCAGTACTTC
TRBV5-5,TRBD2,TRBJ2-2,-,CASSSGTSGFGGELFF,TGTGCCAGCAGCTCCGGGACTAGCGGGTTTGGCGGGGAGCTGTTTTTT
TRBV5-1,-,TRBJ1-1,-,CASSSWGDPGTEAFF,TGCGCCAGCAGCTCGTGGGGAGACCCGGGGACTGAAGCTTTCTTT
TRBV5-6,-,TRBJ2-7,-,CASSLVGWGEGPLEQYF,TGTGCCAGCAGCTTGGTTGGTTGGGGAGAGGGCCCCCTCGAGCAGTACTTC
TRBV27,-,TRBJ1-5,-,CASKGLGNQPQHF,TGTGCCAGCAAGGGCCTCGGCAATCAGCCCCAGCATTTT
TRBV10-1,-,TRBJ1-1,-,CASSDGDLEAFF,TGCGCCAGCAGTGATGGTGACCTTGAAGCTTTCTTT
TRBV5-4,-,TRBJ2-4,-,CASSLGGVAKNIQYF,TGTGCCAGCAGCCTTGGAGGGGTAGCCAAAAACATTCAGTACTTC
TRBV27,-,TRBJ1-3,-,CATRDSLSGNTIYF,TGTGCCACCAGGGACTCCCTCTCTGGAAACACCATATATTTT
TRBV28,TRBD2,TRBJ2-1,-,CASILGREGQKFF,TGTGCCAGCATCTTGGGGCGGGAGGGCCAAAAGTTCTTC
TRBV4-1,TRBD2,TRBJ2-3,-,CASSLASGGTDTQYF,TGCGCCAGCAGCCTGGCTAGCGGGGGAACAGATACGCAGTATTTT
TRBV7-3,-,TRBJ2-1,-,CASSLTAGTNEQFF,TGTGCCAGCAGCTTAACGGCGGGGACCAATGAGCAGTTCTTC
TRBV7-9,-,TRBJ1-5,-,CASSEEGGQPQHF,TGTGCCAGCAGCGAGGAGGGCGGACAGCCCCAGCATTTT
TRBV5-1,-,TRBJ1-6,-,CASSLAVQDSYNSPLHF,TGCGCCAGCAGCTTGGCCGTTCAGGACTCCTATAATTCACCCCTCCACTTT
TRBV5-1,-,TRBJ1-2,-,CASSWTANYGYTF,TGCGCCAGCAGCTGGACAGCTAACTATGGCTACACCTTC
TRBV4-1,-,TRBJ2-3,-,CASSRLVVPDTQYF,TGCGCCAGCTCCAGACTAGTTGTTCCTGATACGCAGTATTTT
TRBV6-1,TRBD1,TRBJ2-7,few,CASRGQWSSYEQYF,TGTGCCAGCAGGGGACAGTGGAGCTCCTACGAGCAGTACTTC
TRBV6-4,-,TRBJ2-1,-,CASSDRPSSYNEQFF,TGTGCCAGCAGTGACCGACCGAGCTCCTACAATGAGCAGTTCTTC
TRBV27,TRBD1,TRBJ2-7,few,CASSFDRGPSEQYF,TGTGCCAGCAGCTTTGACAGGGGGCCCAGCGAGCAGTACTTC
TRBV19,-,TRBJ2-1,-,CASTPPHLPRNEQFF,TGTGCCAGTACTCCACCCCATTTACCCAGAAATGAGCAGTTCTTC
TRBV25-1,-,TRBJ2-1,-,CASSVTGAGFQFF,TGTGCCAGCAGTGTCACAGGGGCGGGGTTCCAGTTCTTC
TRBV28,TRBD2,TRBJ2-1,once,CASSYPPAGTSPPNEQFF,TGTGCCAGCAGTTACCCCCCAGCCGGGACTAGCCCTCCCAATGAGCAGTTCTTC
TRBV2,-,TRBJ2-7,-,CASRAGPSYEQYF,TGTGCCAGCAGGGCCGGGCCCTCCTACGAGCAGTACTTC
TRBV27,-,TRBJ2-5,-,CASSIGQLQETQYF,TGTGCCAGCAGTATAGGACAACTGCAAGAGACCCAGTACTTC
TRBV4-1,TRBD1,TRBJ1-1,-,CASSHLGQAYTEAFF,TGCGCCAGCAGCCATCTCGGACAGGCCTACACTGAAGCTTTCTTT
TRBV14,-,TRBJ2-1,-,CASSQEPLGICGRYEQFF,TGTGCCAGCAGCCAAGAACCCCTTGGCATTTGCGGACGGTATGAGCAGTTCTTC
TRBV28,-,TRBJ2-7,-,CASSLGGPYEQYF,TGTGCCAGCAGTTTAGGGGGACCGTACGAGCAGTACTTC
TRBV19,-,TRBJ2-1,-,CASSIMGSSYNEQFF,TGTGCCAGTAGTATAATGGGGAGCTCCTACAATGAGCAGTTCTTC
TRBV7-2,-,TRBJ2-2,-,CASSQWAGELFF,TGTGCCAGCAGCCAGTGGGCCGGGGAGCTGTTTTTT
TRBV4-2,-,TRBJ2-2,-,CASSQEMGRPGELFF,TGTGCCAGCAGCCAAGAAATGGGTAGGCCCGGGGAGCTGTTTTTT
TRBV6-5,TRBD1,TRBJ2-7,-,CASSPNDRALEQYF,TGTGCCAGCAGCCCTAACGACAGGGCCTTGGAGCAGTACTTC
TRBV6-6,TRBD2,TRBJ2-1,-,CASSPMRRGGNEQFF,TGTGCCAGCAGCCCAATGAGGCGGGGGGGCAATGAGCAGTTCTTC
TRBV29-1,TRBD2,TRBJ2-7,-,CSVEVGLAGVNEQYF,TGCAGCGTTGAAGTCGGACTAGCGGGAGTAAACGAGCAGTACTTC
TRBV5-4,-,TRBJ2-2,-,CASSLYGGTGELFF,TGTGCCAGCAGCTTGTATGGTGGGACCGGGGAGCTGTTTTTT
TRBV28,-,TRBJ2-7,-,CASTATGTDYEQYF,TGTGCCAGCACCGCAACCGGGACCGACTACGAGCAGTACTTC